This TCR beta chain was profiled in a study of blood T cell repertoires in COVID-19. In the study overall: The cDNA or gDNA used as material had been derived from T cells, B-cell-depleted T cells, or PBMCs.

CDR1 is SNHLY, CDR2 FYNNEI, per germline. The CDR3 has 14 residues. Germline trimming cut 6 bases from V and 4 bases from J; bases unmatched to any gene: 9. This clone appeared a single time. Assay: immunoSEQ multiplex PCR; the TCRdb copy retains only in-frame clones and omits some. The repertoire has around 93,000 clones, around nine tenths of them found once; the top ten carry 15%. The sequence was collected from a human donor in a cohort sampled during active COVID-19. The specimen was peripheral blood. The V gene is TRBV2, the J gene TRBJ2-7; 7 nucleotides match TRBD1. The CDR3 DNA is TGTGCCAGCAGGGACAGGCAGGGGATATACGAGCAGTACTTC. Its protein is CASRDRQGIYEQYF.